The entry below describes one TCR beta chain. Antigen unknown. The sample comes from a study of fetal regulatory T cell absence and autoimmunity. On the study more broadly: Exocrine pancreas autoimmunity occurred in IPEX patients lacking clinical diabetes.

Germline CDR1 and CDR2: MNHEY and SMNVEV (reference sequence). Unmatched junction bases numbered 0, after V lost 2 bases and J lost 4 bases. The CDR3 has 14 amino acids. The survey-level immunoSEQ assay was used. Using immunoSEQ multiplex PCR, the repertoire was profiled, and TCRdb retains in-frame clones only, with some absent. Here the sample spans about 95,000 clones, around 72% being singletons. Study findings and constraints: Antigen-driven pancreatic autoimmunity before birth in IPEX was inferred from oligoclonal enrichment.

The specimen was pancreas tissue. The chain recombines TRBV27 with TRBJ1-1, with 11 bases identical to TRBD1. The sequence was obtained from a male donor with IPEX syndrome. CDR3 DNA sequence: TGTGCCAGCAGTTTAGGGACAGGGGGCACTGAAGCTTTCTTT. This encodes CASSLGTGGTEAFF.